A selection of T cell receptor beta chains follows, all from one sample in a study of blood T cells in healthy people across ages. TCRdb redid the calling of the 5' RACE reads with MiXCR, one entry per CDR3 protein. The table records more than 900,000 distinct CDR3 sequences, roughly 28% of them present only once. These data also formed part of another study, on T cells of mothers and their children.

The specimen sequenced was blood. Receptor source: a middle-aged woman in good health. Both conserved end residues are part of each CDR3. A D gene is named only where the DNA matches it firmly. Only part of the rows carry a size: once, few, many, or a class if the clone is expanded.

14	NA	TRBV3-1	few	TRBJ2-1	TGTGCCAGCAGACTCGGGGGCTCCTACAATGAGCAGTTCTTC	CASRLGGSYNEQFF
15	TRBD1	TRBV28	NA	TRBJ2-7	TGTGCCAGCAGTTTAGGGGACAGGGTTGGGGTCGAGCAGTACTTC	CASSLGDRVGVEQYF
11	NA	TRBV4-1	many	TRBJ2-1	TGCGCCAGCAGCCAGCCCGGCCAGCAGTTCTTC	CASSQPGQQFF
16	TRBD1	TRBV28	many	TRBJ2-7	TGTGCCAGCAGTGCCCTCGGACAGGAGTTTTACTACGAGCAGTACTTC	CASSALGQEFYYEQYF
14	TRBD1	TRBV7-9	few	TRBJ1-1	TGTGCCAGCAGCTTAGGGCAGGGGGATTCAGAAGCTTTCTTT	CASSLGQGDSEAFF
15	TRBD2	TRBV7-2	NA	TRBJ2-7	TGTGCCAGCAGCCCTCGAACGGGACTAGCCTACGAGCAGTACTTC	CASSPRTGLAYEQYF
17	TRBD1	TRBV16	many	TRBJ1-1	TGTGCCAGCAGCCCCGGTTACCGGACAGGGGCGAACACTGAAGCTTTCTTT	CASSPGYRTGANTEAFF
15	TRBD2	TRBV28	NA	TRBJ2-7	TGTGCCAGCCGGACTAGCGGGGCCCTCTCCTACGAGCAGTACTTC	CASRTSGALSYEQYF
14	NA	TRBV6-2/TRBV6-3	NA	TRBJ2-5	TGTGCCAGCAGTTGGGGGATGAAAGGGGAGACCCAGAACTTC	CASSWGMKGETQNF
13	NA	TRBV29-1	NA	TRBJ1-2	TGCAGCGTTGTAGGGGAGATTGGCTATGGCTACACCTTC	CSVVGEIGYGYTF
16	NA	TRBV5-1	many	TRBJ2-1	TGCGCCAGCAGCTTCGGGCGGGGGCTATACTACAATGAGCAGTTCTTC	CASSFGRGLYYNEQFF
15	NA	TRBV6-2/TRBV6-3	NA	TRBJ1-1	TGTGCCAGCAGTTACACGGGACACATGAACACTGAAGCTTTCTTT	CASSYTGHMNTEAFF
16	NA	TRBV5-1	NA	TRBJ1-1	TGCGCCAGCAGCTTGCGGGGGGCTCCCCTGAACACTGAAGCTTTCTTT	CASSLRGAPLNTEAFF
13	NA	TRBV20-1	many	TRBJ2-7	TGCAGTGCTAGGGATCTAGCGAAGTACGAGCAGTACTTC	CSARDLAKYEQYF
14	NA	TRBV6-1	NA	TRBJ2-1	TGTGCCAGCAGTGAACCTCGCAGGGTATCACGGCTGTTCTTC	CASSEPRRVSRLFF
13	NA	TRBV4-3	NA	TRBJ2-1	TGCGCCAGCAGTTCTGGACTACAAGAGACCCAGTTCTTC	CASSSGLQETQFF
14	TRBD1	TRBV10-3	few	TRBJ2-3	TGTGCCATCAGTCAACAGGGGGGCCCAGATACGCAGTATTTT	CAISQQGGPDTQYF
19	NA	TRBV5-6	NA	TRBJ2-1	TGTGCCACCTCGACGGGGGACAGTTCTATAGCGGTTCGCTACAATGAGCAGTTCTTC	CATSTGDSSIAVRYNEQFF
12	TRBD2	TRBV30	NA	TRBJ2-1	TGTGCCTGGGCGCGGGGGGAGGGTGAGCGGTTCTTC	CAWARGEGERFF
18	TRBD2	TRBV20-1	many	TRBJ2-1	TGCAGTGCTAGAGATCCCCAAGGCGCGGGGGGCTCCTACAATGAGCAGTTCTTC	CSARDPQGAGGSYNEQFF
16	TRBD1	TRBV20-1	many	TRBJ1-2	TGCAGTGCTAGAGATTCACGCCTCAGGGGGGACTATGGCTACACCTTC	CSARDSRLRGDYGYTF
16	TRBD1	TRBV11-2	NA	TRBJ1-6	TGTGCCAGCAGCTTAGAAGCAGGGGGGTCCAATTCACCCCTCCACTTT	CASSLEAGGSNSPLHF
15	NA	TRBV7-2	NA	TRBJ1-5	TGTGCCAGCAGCCCGGATTATGCCTTTAATCAGCCCCAGCATTTT	CASSPDYAFNQPQHF
16	NA	TRBV5-1	NA	TRBJ1-1	TGCGCCAGCAGCTTGGGACCTCTCACAGCCAACACTGAAGCTTTCTTT	CASSLGPLTANTEAFF
15	NA	TRBV14	NA	TRBJ2-2	TGTACCAGCAGCCAAGTCCAGGGACGCACCGGGGAGCTGTTTTTT	CTSSQVQGRTGELFF
14	TRBD1	TRBV28	few	TRBJ1-2	TGTGCCAGCAGTCCTACGACAGGGGGCTCGAGCTACACCTTC	CASSPTTGGSSYTF
15	TRBD1	TRBV6-6	NA	TRBJ1-4	TGTGCCAGCAGTTACCTGGGACAGGGATATGAAAAACTGTTTTTT	CASSYLGQGYEKLFF
14	NA	TRBV12-3/TRBV12-4	NA	TRBJ1-4	TGTGCCAGCAGTTTGTCCCAGGGGAATGAAAAACTGTTTTTT	CASSLSQGNEKLFF
16	TRBD1	TRBV6-5	many	TRBJ2-7	TGTGCCAGCAGTTACTCTTCGGACAGGGGGCCCTACGAGCAGTACTTC	CASSYSSDRGPYEQYF
18	TRBD2	TRBV5-1	few	TRBJ2-3	TGCGCCAGCAGCTTTGGTTTATCCCGTAGCGGGGGGACAGATACGCAGTATTTT	CASSFGLSRSGGTDTQYF
12	NA	TRBV29-1	many	TRBJ2-7	TGCAGCGTTGTCGATGGGCCCTACGAGCAGTACTTC	CSVVDGPYEQYF
17	TRBD2	TRBV20-1	NA	TRBJ2-1	TGCGGTGCTAGACCCCGGGAACTAGCGGGGGTTTACAATGAGCAGTTCTTC	CGARPRELAGVYNEQFF
15	NA	TRBV3-1	NA	TRBJ1-5	TGTGCCAGCAGCCAAAACGAGGGAACCAATCAGCCCCGGCATTTT	CASSQNEGTNQPRHF
15	TRBD2	TRBV5-4	few	TRBJ2-1	TGTGCCAGCACCTCCGGGACTAGCGTTTACAATGAGCAGTTCTTC	CASTSGTSVYNEQFF
14	NA	TRBV6-1	few	TRBJ1-2	TGTGCCAGCAGGCCCCGAGGGGAGGGCTATGGCTACACCTTC	CASRPRGEGYGYTF
17	TRBD1	TRBV27	NA	TRBJ2-3	TGTGCCAGCAGTTTATTAGGGACAGGGGTGGACACAGATACGCAGTATTTT	CASSLLGTGVDTDTQYF
14	TRBD1	TRBV5-1	NA	TRBJ2-3	TGCGCCAGCAGCTTGGGACAGGGGCCAGATACGCAGTATTTT	CASSLGQGPDTQYF
15	NA	TRBV28	NA	TRBJ2-1	TGTGCCAGCAGCCCCCTCGAAAGCTCCTACAATGAGCAGTTCTTC	CASSPLESSYNEQFF
15	TRBD1	TRBV19	many	TRBJ1-2	TGTGCCAGTAGTAAACTACAGGGGAGGAACTATGGCTACACCTTC	CASSKLQGRNYGYTF
17	TRBD1	TRBV7-2	NA	TRBJ2-2	TGTGCCAGCAGCTTATTACCGACAGGGTTTGACACCGGGGAGCTGTTTTTT	CASSLLPTGFDTGELFF
13	NA	TRBV12-3/TRBV12-4	NA	TRBJ1-3	TGTGCCAGTAGATCAGGGCCCGGAAACACCATATATTTT	CASRSGPGNTIYF
12	NA	TRBV20-1	NA	TRBJ2-6	TGCAGTACCAGGGCTGGGGCCAACGTCCTGACTTTC	CSTRAGANVLTF
14	TRBD2	TRBV30	few	TRBJ2-1	TGTGCCTGGGAGCGGGGGGGCTCCTACAATGAGCAGTTCTTC	CAWERGGSYNEQFF
15	NA	TRBV7-2	NA	TRBJ2-1	TGTGCCAACAGCCCCCAGGAGCGGACCTACAATGAGCAGTTCTTC	CANSPQERTYNEQFF
16	NA	TRBV4-1	NA	TRBJ2-3	TGCGCCAGCAGCCACCTCAACTTGGAGGGCACAGATACGCAGTATTTT	CASSHLNLEGTDTQYF
15	NA	TRBV2	few	TRBJ2-3	TGTGCCAGCAGATTAGGGGCCACCAGCACAGATACGCAGTATTTT	CASRLGATSTDTQYF
14	NA	TRBV20-1	many	TRBJ1-1	TGCAGTGCTAGAGAATGGGGAGGGAACACTGAAGCTTTCTTT	CSAREWGGNTEAFF
16	NA	TRBV6-6	NA	TRBJ2-3	TGCGCCAGCAGCCCTACTAATCGACTAAAAACAGATACGCGGTATTTT	CASSPTNRLKTDTRYF
12	NA	TRBV5-5	few	TRBJ2-2	TGTGCCAGCAGCTCCCGGGAGGGGGAGCTGTTTTTT	CASSSREGELFF
14	NA	TRBV20-1	many	TRBJ2-7	TGCAGTGCCCCCCCAGCGGTGCCCTCCTACGAGCAGTACTTC	CSAPPAVPSYEQYF
15	NA	TRBV6-2/TRBV6-3	NA	TRBJ2-3	TGTGCCAGCAGTTACGAGGGTCCAGGTGTCGGTACGCAGTATTTT	CASSYEGPGVGTQYF
14	NA	TRBV6-4	few	TRBJ1-5	TGTGCCAGCAGAGGGGGAAATAGCAACCAGCCCCAGCATTTT	CASRGGNSNQPQHF
14	NA	TRBV6-2/TRBV6-3	NA	TRBJ1-2	TGTGCCAGCACTTGGGAACAGCCCCCCTATGGCTACACCTTC	CASTWEQPPYGYTF
16	NA	TRBV15	few	TRBJ2-7	TGTGCCACCAGCAGAGATCGTGACCGGCCAATGGACGAGCAGTACTTC	CATSRDRDRPMDEQYF
16	NA	TRBV18	few	TRBJ1-2	TGTGCCAGCTCATCTCTGCCTGTCGACACTAACTATGGCTACACCTTC	CASSSLPVDTNYGYTF
15	TRBD2	TRBV7-9	many	TRBJ2-1	TGTGCCAGCAGCTCTAGCGGGGGGACCTACAATGAGCAGTTCTTC	CASSSSGGTYNEQFF
13	NA	TRBV20-1	NA	TRBJ1-1	TGCAGTGCTAGGAGGGGGGCGAGAACTGAAGCTTTCTTT	CSARRGARTEAFF